These 13 T cell receptor beta chains came from one sample sequenced in a study of beta chain features in type 1 diabetes. The whole isolated RNA underwent reverse transcription, so sequencing captured expressed TCRB transcripts. Clones were sequenced by immunoSEQ multiplex PCR, and TCRdb holds only the in-frame ones, with some missing. The sample lists roughly 120,000 clones; less than 40% were seen once. The sample taken for sequencing was stem cell memory CD4+ T cells from blood. The source of these receptors is a woman between 18 and 30 years old in good health.

The chain has TRBV5-4 and TRBJ2-7; 9 nucleotides match TRBD2. The V and J ends lost 7 bases and 1 base, in that order; junction bases with no gene match: 3. Germline CDR1 is SGHNT and CDR2 is YYREEE (reference sequence). CDR3 length equals 13 residues. CDR3 bases: TGTGCCAGCTCCACTAGCGGGTCCTACGAGCAGTACTTC. Protein product: CASSTSGSYEQYF. Filled out from reference TRBV5-4 and TRBJ2-7, the complete variable domain reads ETGVTQSPTHLIKTRGQQVTLRCSSQSGHNTVSWYQQALGQGPQFIFQYYREEENGRGNFPPRFSGLQFPNYSSELNVNALELDDSALYLCASSTSGSYEQYFGPGTRLTVT.

This clone was counted only a few times. The same CDR3 arises from other DNA sequences in this sample as well. This chain uses TRBV18 with TRBJ2-1; possibly TRBD1 for D (6 bases). This CDR3 region has 16 residues. Trimming took off 0 bases at V and 0 bases at J, with 9 bases between the two ends. Germline CDR1 reads KGHSH; CDR2 reads LQKENI. Here the CDR3 reads CASSPPGRGSYNEQFF. The CDR3 DNA is TGTGCCAGCTCACCACCGGGCAGGGGCTCCTACAATGAGCAGTTCTTC.

This chain connects TRBV18 to TRBJ2-1; 7 nucleotides match TRBD1. The CDR3 loop spans 14 amino acids. Germline lookup yields CDR1 KGHSH and CDR2 LQKENI. The V gene end was trimmed by 1 base and the J gene end by 5 bases; junction bases not matched to a gene: 2. The CDR3 here is CASSPLTGNNEQFF. DNA for the CDR3: TGTGCCAGCTCACCACTGACAGGGAACAATGAGCAGTTCTTC.

The rearrangement joins TRBV27 to TRBJ2-7; D call uncertain. Germline assignment: CDR1 MNHEY and CDR2 SMNVEV (reference sequence). Trimming removed 4 bases at V and 5 bases at J, with 9 bases between. The CDR3 runs to 12 residues. CDR3 region: CASSSFSNEQYF. The DNA of the CDR3 is TGTGCCAGCAGTTCGTTTAGTAACGAGCAGTACTTC.

The CDR3 DNA sequence: TGTGCCAGCAGCGTAGCGGAAAGGGGGTACACCGGGGAGCTGTTTTTT. This sequence encodes CASSVAERGYTGELFF. V and J are TRBV9 and TRBJ2-2; D possibly corresponds to TRBD1 (6 bases). CDR3 length: 16 amino acids. The V gene's germline CDR1 is SGDLS and CDR2 YYNGEE. The V gene lost 0 bases and the J gene lost 3 bases, with 12 bases spanning the gap.

The CDR3 loop reads CASSAPLADRYYNEQFF. CDR3 DNA: TGTGCCAGCAGCGCACCACTAGCGGACCGATACTACAATGAGCAGTTCTTC. The chain uses TRBV7-9 and TRBJ2-1; the match to TRBD2 covers 8 bases. CDR1 SEHNR and CDR2 FQNEAQ come from the germline V gene (reference sequence). There are 17 residues in the CDR3. J was trimmed by 3 bases and V by 5 bases; bases with no gene match: 12.

The sample holds a few counts of this clone. This chain connects TRBV28 to TRBJ1-2, with D maybe TRBD1 (5 bases). The V gene's germline CDR1 is MDHEN and CDR2 SYDVKM. The CDR3 has 14 amino acids. V shed 2 bases and J shed 10 bases, with 17 bases lying between them. CDR3 sequence: CASSLHAGGGAYTF. DNA for the CDR3: TGTGCCAGCAGTTTACATGCGGGGGGGGGTGCCTACACCTTC.

The sample holds a few counts of this clone. V and J are TRBV6-5 and TRBJ1-2; 9 nucleotides agree with TRBD1. Germline V gene sequence: CDR1 MNHEY, CDR2 SVGAGI. The CDR3 length is 16 residues. Losses at the gene ends were 2 bases for V and 6 bases for J; bases not matched to a gene: 10. As DNA, the CDR3 is TGTGCCAGCAGTTACAGAGACAGGGGGTGGACGAATGGCTACACCTTC. It translates to CASSYRDRGWTNGYTF.

This clone turned up a few times. The chain has TRBV4-2 and TRBJ2-2; D unresolved. Deletions cut 2 bases from V and 0 bases from J, with 4 bases between. Germline loops: CDR1 LGHNA, CDR2 YNFKEQ. The CDR3 length is 14 residues. CDR3 sequence: CASSQSPNTGELFF. CDR3 nucleotides: TGTGCCAGCAGCCAATCTCCGAACACCGGGGAGCTGTTTTTT.

The V and J genes are TRBV14 and TRBJ1-4, with 7 nucleotides matching TRBD1. The CDR3 loop spans 15 amino acids. The junction had 7 bases not matched to a gene; V was cut back by 4 bases and J by 5 bases. From germline, CDR1 is SGHDN and CDR2 FVKESK. The CDR3 here is CASSPRQGRNEKLFF. The CDR3 DNA follows: TGTGCCAGCAGCCCAAGACAGGGACGGAATGAAAAACTGTTTTTT.

The chain has TRBV18 and TRBJ2-1, with 11 bases that match TRBD2. V was pared by 3 bases and J by 1 base, with 5 bases of the junction left unmatched. This CDR3 is built from 17 residues. Per germline, CDR1 KGHSH and CDR2 LQKENI. For the CDR3, the DNA is TGTGCCAGCTCACCCGTCCTAGCGGGAGGTTCCTACAATGAGCAGTTCTTC. This gives the protein CASSPVLAGGSYNEQFF. Using reference TRBV18 and TRBJ2-1 for the parts outside the CDR3, the full variable domain is NAGVMQNPRHLVRRRGQEARLRCSPMKGHSHVYWYRQLPEEGLKFMVYLQKENIIDESGMPKERFSAEFPKEGPSILRIQQVVRGDSAAYFCASSPVLAGGSYNEQFFGPGTRLTVL.

This chain connects TRBV7-9 to TRBJ2-7, with a tentative D call TRBD2 (7 bases). From germline, CDR1 is SEHNR and CDR2 FQNEAQ (reference sequence). Trimming left V 5 bases short and J 2 bases short, with 16 bases between. The CDR3 contains 15 residues. CDR3 amino acids: CASSPLGGLPYEQYF. CDR3 nucleotides: TGTGCCAGCAGCCCCCTGGGGGGGCTCCCCTACGAGCAGTACTTC.

CDR3 bases: TGCGCCAGCAGCGGAACCGGGACAGGTTATGAAAAACTGTTTTTT. It translates to CASSGTGTGYEKLFF. This chain links TRBV5-1 with TRBJ1-4; 8 positions agree with TRBD1. Per the germline V gene, CDR1 is SGHRS and CDR2 is YFSETQ. V trimming: 4 bases; J trimming: 6 bases; junction bases outside the gene matches: 8. The CDR3 covers 15 residues.